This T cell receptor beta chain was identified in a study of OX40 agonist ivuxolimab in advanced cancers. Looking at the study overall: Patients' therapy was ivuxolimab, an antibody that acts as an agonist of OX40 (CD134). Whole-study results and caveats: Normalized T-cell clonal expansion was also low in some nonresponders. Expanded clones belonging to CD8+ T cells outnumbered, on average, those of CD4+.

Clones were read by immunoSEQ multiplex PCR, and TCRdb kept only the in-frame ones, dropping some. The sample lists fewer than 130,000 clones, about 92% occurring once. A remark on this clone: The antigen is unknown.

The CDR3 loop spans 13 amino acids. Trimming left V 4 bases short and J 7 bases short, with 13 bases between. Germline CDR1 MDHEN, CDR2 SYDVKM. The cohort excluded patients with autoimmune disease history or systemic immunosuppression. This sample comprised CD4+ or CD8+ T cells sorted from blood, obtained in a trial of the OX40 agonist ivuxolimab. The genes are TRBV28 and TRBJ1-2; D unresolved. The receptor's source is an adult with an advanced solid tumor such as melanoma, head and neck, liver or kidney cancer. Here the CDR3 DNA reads TGTGCCAGCAGTTCTTATAATGGAGCTGGCTACACCTTC. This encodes CASSSYNGAGYTF.